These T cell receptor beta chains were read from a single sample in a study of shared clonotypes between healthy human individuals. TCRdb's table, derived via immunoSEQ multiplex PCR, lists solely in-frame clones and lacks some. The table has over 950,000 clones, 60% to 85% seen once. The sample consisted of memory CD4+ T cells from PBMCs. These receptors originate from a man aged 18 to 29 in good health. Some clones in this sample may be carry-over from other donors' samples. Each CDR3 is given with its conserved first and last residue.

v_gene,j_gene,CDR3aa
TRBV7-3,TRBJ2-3,CASSLQNTDTQYF
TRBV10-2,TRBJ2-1,CASSGTSGKAYNEQFF
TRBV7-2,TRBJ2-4,CASSLAGLVQNIQYF
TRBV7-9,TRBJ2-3,CASTVIWGSISTDTQYF
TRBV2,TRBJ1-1,CASTQGAGTEAFF
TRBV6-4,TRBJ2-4,CASSDSLGSNIQYF
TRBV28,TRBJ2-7,CAGSGSSYEQYF
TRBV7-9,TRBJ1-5,CASSLGAYDQPQHF
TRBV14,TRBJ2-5,CASSQSSTNQETQYF
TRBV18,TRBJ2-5,CASSSKQGGETQYF
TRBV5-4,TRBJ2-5,CASSLVAGGGETQYF